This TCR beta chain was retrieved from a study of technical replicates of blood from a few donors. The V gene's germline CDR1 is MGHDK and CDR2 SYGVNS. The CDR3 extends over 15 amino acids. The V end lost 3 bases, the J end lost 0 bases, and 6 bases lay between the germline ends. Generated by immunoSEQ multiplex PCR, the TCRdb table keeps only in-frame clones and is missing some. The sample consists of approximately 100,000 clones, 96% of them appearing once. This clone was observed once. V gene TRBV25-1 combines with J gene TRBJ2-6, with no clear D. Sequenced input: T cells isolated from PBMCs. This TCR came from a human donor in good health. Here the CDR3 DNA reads TGTGCCAGCAGTGATCCTAGCTCTGGGGCCAACGTCCTGACTTTC. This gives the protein CASSDPSSGANVLTF.